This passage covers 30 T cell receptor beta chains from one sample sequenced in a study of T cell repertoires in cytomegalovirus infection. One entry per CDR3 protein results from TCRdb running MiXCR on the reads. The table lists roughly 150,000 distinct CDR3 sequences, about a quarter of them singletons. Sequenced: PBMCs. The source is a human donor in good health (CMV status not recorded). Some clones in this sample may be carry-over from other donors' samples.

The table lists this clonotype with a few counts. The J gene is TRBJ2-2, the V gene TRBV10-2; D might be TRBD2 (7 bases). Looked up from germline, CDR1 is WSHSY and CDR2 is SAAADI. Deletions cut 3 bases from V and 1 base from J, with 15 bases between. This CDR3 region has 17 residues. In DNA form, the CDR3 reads TGCGCCAGCAGTGACCTTGGGAGGGGGATGAACACCGGGGAGCTGTTTTTT. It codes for CASSDLGRGMNTGELFF.

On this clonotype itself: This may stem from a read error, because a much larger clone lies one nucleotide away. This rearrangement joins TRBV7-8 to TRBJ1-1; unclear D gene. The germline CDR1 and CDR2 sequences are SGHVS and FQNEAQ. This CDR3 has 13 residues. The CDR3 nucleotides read TGTGCCATCAGCTTATATGGTCCCACTGAAGCTTTCTTT. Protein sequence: CAISLYGPTEAFF.

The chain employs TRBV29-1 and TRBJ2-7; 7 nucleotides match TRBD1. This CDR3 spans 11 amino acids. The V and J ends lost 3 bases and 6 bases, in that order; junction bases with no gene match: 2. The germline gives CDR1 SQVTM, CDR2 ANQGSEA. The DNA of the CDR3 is TGCAGCGTTGAGACAGGGTCCGAGCAGTACTTC. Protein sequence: CSVETGSEQYF.

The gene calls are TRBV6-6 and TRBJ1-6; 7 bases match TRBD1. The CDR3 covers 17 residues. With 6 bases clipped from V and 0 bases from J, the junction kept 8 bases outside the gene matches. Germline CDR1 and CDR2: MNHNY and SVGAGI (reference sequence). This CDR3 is CASRQTGESSYNSPLHF. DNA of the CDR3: TGTGCCAGCAGACAAACAGGGGAGAGCTCCTATAATTCACCCCTCCACTTT.

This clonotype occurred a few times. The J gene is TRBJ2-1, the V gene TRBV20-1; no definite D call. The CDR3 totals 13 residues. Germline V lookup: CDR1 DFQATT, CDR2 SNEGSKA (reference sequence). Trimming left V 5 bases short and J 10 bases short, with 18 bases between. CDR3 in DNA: TGCAGTGCTCCCAGTTTAGACCGATCGGAGCAGTTCTTC. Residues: CSAPSLDRSEQFF.

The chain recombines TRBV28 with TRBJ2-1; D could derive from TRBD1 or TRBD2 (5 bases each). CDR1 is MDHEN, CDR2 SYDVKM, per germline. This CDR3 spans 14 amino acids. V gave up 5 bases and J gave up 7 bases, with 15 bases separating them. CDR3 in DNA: TGTGCCAGCAGTGAGCCCGGGACCTCAAATGAGCAGTTCTTC. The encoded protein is CASSEPGTSNEQFF.

The CDR3 is CASSPPYGPPGSSYNEQFF. The CDR3 DNA is TGTGCCAGCTCACCACCGTATGGCCCCCCAGGGAGCTCCTACAATGAGCAGTTCTTC. The gene calls are TRBV18 and TRBJ2-1, with D perhaps matching TRBD1 or TRBD2 (5 bases each). V dropped 0 bases and J dropped 0 bases, with 18 bases sitting between them. The V gene's germline CDR1 is KGHSH and CDR2 LQKENI. The CDR3 has 19 amino acids.

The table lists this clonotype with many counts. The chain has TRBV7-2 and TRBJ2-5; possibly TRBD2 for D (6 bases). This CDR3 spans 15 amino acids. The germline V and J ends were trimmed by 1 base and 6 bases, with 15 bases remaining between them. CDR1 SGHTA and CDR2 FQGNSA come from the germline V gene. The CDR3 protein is CASSLGLSGVQTQYF. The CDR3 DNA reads TGTGCCAGCAGCTTAGGCCTTTCGGGAGTGCAGACCCAGTACTTC.

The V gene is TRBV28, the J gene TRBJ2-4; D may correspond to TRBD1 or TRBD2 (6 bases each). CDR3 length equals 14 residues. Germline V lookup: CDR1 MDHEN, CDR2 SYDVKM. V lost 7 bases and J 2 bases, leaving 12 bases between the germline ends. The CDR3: CASTGAVTKNIQYF. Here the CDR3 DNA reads TGTGCCAGCACGGGGGCGGTGACCAAAAACATTCAGTACTTC.

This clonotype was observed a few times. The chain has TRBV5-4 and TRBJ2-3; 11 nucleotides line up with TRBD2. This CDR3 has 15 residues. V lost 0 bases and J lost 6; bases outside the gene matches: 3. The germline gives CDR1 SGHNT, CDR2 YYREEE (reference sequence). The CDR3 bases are TGTGCCAGCAGCTTGGCGAGGACTAGCGGGGATACGCAGTATTTT. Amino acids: CASSLARTSGDTQYF.

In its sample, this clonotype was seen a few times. Written as DNA, the CDR3 is TGTGCCAGCAGCTTCGGCGGGACCCACACCGGGGAGCTGTTTTTT. Amino acid sequence: CASSFGGTHTGELFF. The rearrangement joins TRBV11-1 to TRBJ2-2, with D perhaps matching TRBD2 (6 bases). There are 15 residues in the CDR3. Trimming pared 3 bases from V and 3 bases from J, leaving 11 bases between. Germline loops: CDR1 SGHAT, CDR2 FQDESV (reference sequence).

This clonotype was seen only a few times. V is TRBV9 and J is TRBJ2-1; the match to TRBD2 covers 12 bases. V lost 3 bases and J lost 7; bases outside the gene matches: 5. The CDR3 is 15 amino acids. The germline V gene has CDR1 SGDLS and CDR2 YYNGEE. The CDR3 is CASSASGGAVNEQFF. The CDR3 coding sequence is TGTGCCAGCAGCGCTAGCGGGGGGGCGGTTAATGAGCAGTTCTTC.

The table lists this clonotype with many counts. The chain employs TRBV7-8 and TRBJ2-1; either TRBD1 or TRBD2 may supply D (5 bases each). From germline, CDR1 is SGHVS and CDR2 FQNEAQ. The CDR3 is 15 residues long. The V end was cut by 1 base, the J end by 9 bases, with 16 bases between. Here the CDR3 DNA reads TGTGCCAGCAGCTTAGTTGTGGCGGTTGGGGGTGAGCAGTTCTTC. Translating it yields CASSLVVAVGGEQFF.

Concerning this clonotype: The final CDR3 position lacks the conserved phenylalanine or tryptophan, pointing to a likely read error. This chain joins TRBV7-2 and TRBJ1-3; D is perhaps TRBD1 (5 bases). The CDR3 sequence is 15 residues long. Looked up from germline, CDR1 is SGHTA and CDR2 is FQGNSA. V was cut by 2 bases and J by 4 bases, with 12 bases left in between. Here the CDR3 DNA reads TGTGCCAGCAGCTTATCGCGACAGTGGGGAAACACCATATATCTT. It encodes CASSLSRQWGNTIYL.

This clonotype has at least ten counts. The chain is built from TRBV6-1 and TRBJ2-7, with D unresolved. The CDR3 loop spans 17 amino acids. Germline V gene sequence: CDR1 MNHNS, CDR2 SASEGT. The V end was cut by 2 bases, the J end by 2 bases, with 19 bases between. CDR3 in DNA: TGTGCCAGCAGTGAAAGAGGTTTGTCGGGCAGTGCCTACGAGCAGTACTTC. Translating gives CASSERGLSGSAYEQYF.

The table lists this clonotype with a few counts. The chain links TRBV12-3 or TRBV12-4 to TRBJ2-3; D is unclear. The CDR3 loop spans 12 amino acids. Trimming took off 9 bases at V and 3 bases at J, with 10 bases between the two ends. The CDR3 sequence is CASRPLTDTQYF. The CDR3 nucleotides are TGTGCCAGTCGCCCCCTAACAGATACGCAGTATTTT.

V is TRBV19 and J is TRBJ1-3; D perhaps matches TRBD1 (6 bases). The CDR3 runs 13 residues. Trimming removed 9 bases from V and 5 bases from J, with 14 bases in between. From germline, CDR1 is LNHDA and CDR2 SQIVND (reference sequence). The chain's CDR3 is CASADRLRNTIYF. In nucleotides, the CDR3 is TGTGCCAGCGCGGACAGATTACGAAACACCATATATTTT.

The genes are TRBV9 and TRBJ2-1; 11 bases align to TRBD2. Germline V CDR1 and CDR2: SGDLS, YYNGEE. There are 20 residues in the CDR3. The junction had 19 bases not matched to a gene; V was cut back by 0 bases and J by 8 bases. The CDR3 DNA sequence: TGTGCCAGCAGCGTAGCTGCACTAGCGGGAGTAGTGAGGTCCCCCCATGAGCAGTTCTTC. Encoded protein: CASSVAALAGVVRSPHEQFF.

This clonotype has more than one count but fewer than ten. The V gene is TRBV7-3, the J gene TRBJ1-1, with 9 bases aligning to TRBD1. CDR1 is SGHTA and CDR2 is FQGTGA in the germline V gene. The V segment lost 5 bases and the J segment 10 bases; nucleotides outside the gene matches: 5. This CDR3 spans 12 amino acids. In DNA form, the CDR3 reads TGTGCCAGCAGCAACAGGGGGCCGGGAGCTTTCTTT. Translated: CASSNRGPGAFF.

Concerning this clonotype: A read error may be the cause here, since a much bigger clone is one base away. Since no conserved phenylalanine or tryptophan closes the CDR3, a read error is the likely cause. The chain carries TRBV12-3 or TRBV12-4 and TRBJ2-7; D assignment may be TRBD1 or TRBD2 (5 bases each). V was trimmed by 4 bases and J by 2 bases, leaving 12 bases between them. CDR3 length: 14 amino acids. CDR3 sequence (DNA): TGTGCCAGCAGTTCCGGGACGGGACCCTACGAGCAGTACCTC. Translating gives CASSSGTGPYEQYL.

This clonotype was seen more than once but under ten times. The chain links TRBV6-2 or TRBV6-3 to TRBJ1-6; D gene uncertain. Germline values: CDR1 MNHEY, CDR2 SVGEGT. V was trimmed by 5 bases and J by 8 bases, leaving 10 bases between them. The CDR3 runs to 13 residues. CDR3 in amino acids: CASSRSVDSPLHF. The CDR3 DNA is TGTGCCAGCAGTAGAAGTGTGGATTCACCCCTCCACTTT.

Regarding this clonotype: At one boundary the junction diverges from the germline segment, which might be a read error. Here the CDR3 DNA reads TGCGCCAGGGACAGCCGGAACCCCGGGGAGCTGTTTTTT. Protein product: CARDSRNPGELFF. The rearrangement joins TRBV23-1 to TRBJ2-2, with a tentative D call TRBD1 (6 bases). TRBV23-1 is identified as an open reading frame with a role that is uncertain. This CDR3 contains 13 residues.

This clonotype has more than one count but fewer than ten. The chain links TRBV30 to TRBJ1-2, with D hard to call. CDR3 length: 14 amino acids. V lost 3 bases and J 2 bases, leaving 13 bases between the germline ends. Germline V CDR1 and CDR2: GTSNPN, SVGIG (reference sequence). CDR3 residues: CAWRHGRLNYGYTF. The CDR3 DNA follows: TGTGCCTGGAGACACGGACGGCTAAACTATGGCTACACCTTC.

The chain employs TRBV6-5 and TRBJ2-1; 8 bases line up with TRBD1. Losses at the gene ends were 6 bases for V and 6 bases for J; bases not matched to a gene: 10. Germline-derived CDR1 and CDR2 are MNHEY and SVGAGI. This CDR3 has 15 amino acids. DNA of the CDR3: TGTGCCAGCAGCTCCGACAGGGGACTGTCCAATGAGCAGTTCTTC. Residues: CASSSDRGLSNEQFF.

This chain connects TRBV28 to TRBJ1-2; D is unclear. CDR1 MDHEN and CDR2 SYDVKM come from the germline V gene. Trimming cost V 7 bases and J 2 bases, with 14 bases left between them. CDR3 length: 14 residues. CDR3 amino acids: CASKYIGRNYGYTF. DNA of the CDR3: TGTGCCAGCAAGTACATAGGGAGAAACTATGGCTACACCTTC.

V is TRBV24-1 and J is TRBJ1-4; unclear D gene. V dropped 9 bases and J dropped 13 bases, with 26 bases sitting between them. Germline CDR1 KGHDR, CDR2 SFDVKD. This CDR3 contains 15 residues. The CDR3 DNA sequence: TGTGCCACCGGTACCGCAGCAGCCGGGAGGAAGAGACTGTTTTTT. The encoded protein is CATGTAAAGRKRLFF.

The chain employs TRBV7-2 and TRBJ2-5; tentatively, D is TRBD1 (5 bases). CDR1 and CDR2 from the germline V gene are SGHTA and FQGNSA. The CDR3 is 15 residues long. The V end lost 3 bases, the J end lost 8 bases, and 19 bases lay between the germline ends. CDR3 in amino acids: CASSFPFQGPDTQYF. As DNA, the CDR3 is TGTGCCAGCAGCTTCCCGTTCCAGGGCCCAGATACCCAGTACTTC.

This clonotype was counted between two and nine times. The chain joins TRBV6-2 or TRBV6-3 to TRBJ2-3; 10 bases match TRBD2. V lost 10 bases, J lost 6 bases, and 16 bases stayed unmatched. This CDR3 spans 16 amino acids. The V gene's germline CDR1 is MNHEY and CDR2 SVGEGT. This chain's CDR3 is CAIRKGPSGSKDTQYF. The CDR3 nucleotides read TGTGCCATCAGAAAGGGACCTAGCGGGAGCAAGGATACGCAGTATTTT.

Here the CDR3 reads CAWIKGHSSYNEQFF. The CDR3 DNA reads as TGTGCCTGGATAAAGGGGCATAGCTCCTACAATGAGCAGTTCTTC. J is TRBJ2-1 and V is TRBV30; D may be TRBD1 (5 bases). V lost 4 bases, J lost 0 bases, and 13 bases lay in between. Germline V CDR1 and CDR2: GTSNPN, SVGIG (reference sequence). The CDR3 length is 15 residues.

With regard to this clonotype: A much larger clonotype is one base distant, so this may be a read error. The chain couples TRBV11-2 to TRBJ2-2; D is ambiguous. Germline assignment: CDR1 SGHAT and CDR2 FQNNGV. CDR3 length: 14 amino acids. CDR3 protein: CASSLMRTTEELFF. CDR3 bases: TGTGCCAGCAGCTTAATGCGGACCACCGAGGAGCTGTTTTTT.